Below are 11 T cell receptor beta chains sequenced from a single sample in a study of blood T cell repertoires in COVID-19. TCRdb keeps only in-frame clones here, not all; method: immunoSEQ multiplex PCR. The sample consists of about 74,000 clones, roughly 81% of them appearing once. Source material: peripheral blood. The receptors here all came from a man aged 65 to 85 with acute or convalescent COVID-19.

The CDR3 nucleotides are TGTGCCAGCACTTCACCGACAGAACCTTTAGGCTACACCTTC. Translating it yields CASTSPTEPLGYTF. The V and J genes are TRBV28 and TRBJ1-2, with TRBD1 as a possible D gene (5 bases). The CDR3 length is 14 residues. The germline CDR1 and CDR2 sequences are MDHEN and SYDVKM. V was clipped by 7 bases and J by 8 bases, with 20 bases between them.

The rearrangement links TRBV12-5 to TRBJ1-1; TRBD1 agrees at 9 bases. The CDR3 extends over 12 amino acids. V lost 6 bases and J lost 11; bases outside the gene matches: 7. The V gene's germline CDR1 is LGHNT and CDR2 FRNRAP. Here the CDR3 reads CASGPGQGRAFF. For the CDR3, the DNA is TGTGCTAGTGGGCCGGGACAGGGTCGGGCTTTCTTT.

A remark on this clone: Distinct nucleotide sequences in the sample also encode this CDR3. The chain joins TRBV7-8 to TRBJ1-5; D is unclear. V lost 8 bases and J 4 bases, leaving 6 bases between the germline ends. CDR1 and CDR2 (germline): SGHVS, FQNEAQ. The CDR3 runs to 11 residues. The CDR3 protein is CASGLNQPQHF. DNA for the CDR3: TGTGCCAGCGGCCTAAATCAGCCCCAGCATTTT.

This CDR3 reads CASNTRGGYEKLFF. As DNA, the CDR3 is TGTGCCAGCAATACTCGGGGGGGTTATGAAAAACTGTTTTTT. The chain uses TRBV2 and TRBJ1-4, with D possibly matching TRBD1 (5 bases). The CDR3 has 14 amino acids. V was clipped by 7 bases and J by 6 bases, with 15 bases between them. Germline CDR1 reads SNHLY; CDR2 reads FYNNEI.

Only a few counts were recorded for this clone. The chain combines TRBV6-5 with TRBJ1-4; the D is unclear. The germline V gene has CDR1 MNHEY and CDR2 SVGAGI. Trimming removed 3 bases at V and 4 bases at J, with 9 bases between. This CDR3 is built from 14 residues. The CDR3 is CASSYRALNEKLFF. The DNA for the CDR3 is TGTGCCAGCAGTTATAGAGCGCTTAATGAAAAACTGTTTTTT.

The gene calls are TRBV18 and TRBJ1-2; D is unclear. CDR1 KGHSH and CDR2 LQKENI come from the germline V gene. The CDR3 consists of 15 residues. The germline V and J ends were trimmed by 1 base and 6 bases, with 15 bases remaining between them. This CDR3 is CASSPLSQVEDGYTF. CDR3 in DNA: TGTGCCAGCTCACCACTGTCGCAGGTTGAAGATGGCTACACCTTC.

CDR3 in amino acids: CASSQDPSQAHNSPLHF. CDR3 nucleotides: TGTGCCAGCAGCCAAGACCCCAGCCAGGCACATAATTCACCCCTCCACTTT. The chain links TRBV3-1 (or the pseudogene TRBV3-2) to TRBJ1-6, with no clear D. V lost 0 bases and J lost 5, with 14 bases in between. CDR3 length: 17 amino acids. Germline CDR1 and CDR2: LGHDT and YNNKEL (reference sequence).

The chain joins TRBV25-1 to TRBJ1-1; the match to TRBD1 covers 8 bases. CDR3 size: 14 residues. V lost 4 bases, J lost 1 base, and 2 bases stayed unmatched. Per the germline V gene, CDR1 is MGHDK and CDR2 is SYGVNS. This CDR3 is CASSVGQENTEAFF. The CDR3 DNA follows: TGTGCCAGCAGTGTGGGACAGGAGAACACTGAAGCTTTCTTT. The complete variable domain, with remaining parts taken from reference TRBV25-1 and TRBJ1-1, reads EADIYQTPRYLVIGTGKKITLECSQTMGHDKMYWYQQDPGMELHLIHYSYGVNSTEKGDLSSESTVSRIRTEHFPLTLESARPSHTSQYLCASSVGQENTEAFFGQGTRLTVV.

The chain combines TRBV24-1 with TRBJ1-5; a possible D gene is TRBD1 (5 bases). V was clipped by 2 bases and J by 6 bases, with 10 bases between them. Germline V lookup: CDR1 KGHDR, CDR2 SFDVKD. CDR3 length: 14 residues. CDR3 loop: CATSDSFQGQPQHF. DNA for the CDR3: TGTGCCACCAGTGATTCCTTCCAGGGTCAGCCCCAGCATTTT.

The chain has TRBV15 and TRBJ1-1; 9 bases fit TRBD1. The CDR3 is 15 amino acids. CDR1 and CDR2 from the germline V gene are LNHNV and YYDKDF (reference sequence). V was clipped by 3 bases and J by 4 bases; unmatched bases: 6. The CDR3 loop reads CATSRSGTGSTEAFF. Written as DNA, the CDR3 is TGTGCCACCAGCAGGTCCGGGACAGGGAGCACTGAAGCTTTCTTT.

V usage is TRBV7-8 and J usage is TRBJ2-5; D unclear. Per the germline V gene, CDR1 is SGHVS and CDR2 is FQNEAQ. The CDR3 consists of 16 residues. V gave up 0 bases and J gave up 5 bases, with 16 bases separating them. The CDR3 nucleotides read TGTGCCAGCAGCTTAGCGCAGTCGGCACCGGAGGAGACCCAGTACTTC. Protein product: CASSLAQSAPEETQYF. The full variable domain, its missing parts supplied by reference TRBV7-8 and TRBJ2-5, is GAGVSQSPRYKVAKRGQDVALRCDPISGHVSLFWYQQALGQGPEFLTYFQNEAQLDKSGLPSDRFFAERPEGSVSTLKIQRTQQEDSAVYLCASSLAQSAPEETQYFGPGTRLLVL.